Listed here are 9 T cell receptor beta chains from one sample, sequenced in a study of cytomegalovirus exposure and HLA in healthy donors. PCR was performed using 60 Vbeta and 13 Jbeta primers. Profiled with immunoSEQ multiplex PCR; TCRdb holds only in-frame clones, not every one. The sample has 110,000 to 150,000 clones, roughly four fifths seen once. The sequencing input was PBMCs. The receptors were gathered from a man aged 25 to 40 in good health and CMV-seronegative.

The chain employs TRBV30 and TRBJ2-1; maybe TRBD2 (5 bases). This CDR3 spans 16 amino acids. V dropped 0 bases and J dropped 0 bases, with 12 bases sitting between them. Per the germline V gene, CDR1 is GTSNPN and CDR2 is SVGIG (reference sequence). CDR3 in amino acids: CAWSVRAAISYNEQFF. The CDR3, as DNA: TGTGCCTGGAGTGTACGAGCGGCGATCTCCTACAATGAGCAGTTCTTC.

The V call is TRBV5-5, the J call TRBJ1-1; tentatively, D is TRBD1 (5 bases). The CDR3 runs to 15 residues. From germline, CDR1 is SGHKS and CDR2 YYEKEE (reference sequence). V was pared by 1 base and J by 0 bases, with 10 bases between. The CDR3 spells CASSLITGMNTEAFF. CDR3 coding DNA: TGTGCCAGCAGCTTGATTACAGGTATGAACACTGAAGCTTTCTTT.

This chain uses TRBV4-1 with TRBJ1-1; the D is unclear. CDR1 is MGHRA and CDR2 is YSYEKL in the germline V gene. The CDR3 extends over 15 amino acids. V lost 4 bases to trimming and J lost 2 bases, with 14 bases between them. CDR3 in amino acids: CASSPNERLNTEAFF. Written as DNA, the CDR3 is TGCGCCAGCAGCCCGAACGAGCGGTTAAACACTGAAGCTTTCTTT.

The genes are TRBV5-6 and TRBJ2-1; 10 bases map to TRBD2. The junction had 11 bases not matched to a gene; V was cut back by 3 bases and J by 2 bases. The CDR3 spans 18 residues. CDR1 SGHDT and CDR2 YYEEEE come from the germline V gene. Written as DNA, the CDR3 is TGTGCCAGCAGCTGGGGGCCTAGCGGGAGTGAAACCTACAATGAGCAGTTCTTC. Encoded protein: CASSWGPSGSETYNEQFF.

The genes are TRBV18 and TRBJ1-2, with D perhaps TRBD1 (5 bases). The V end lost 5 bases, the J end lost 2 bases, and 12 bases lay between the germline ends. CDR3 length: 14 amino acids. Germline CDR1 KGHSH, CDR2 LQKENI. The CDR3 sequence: CASSFGGDNYGYTF. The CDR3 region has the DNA TGTGCCAGCTCATTCGGCGGGGACAACTATGGCTACACCTTC.

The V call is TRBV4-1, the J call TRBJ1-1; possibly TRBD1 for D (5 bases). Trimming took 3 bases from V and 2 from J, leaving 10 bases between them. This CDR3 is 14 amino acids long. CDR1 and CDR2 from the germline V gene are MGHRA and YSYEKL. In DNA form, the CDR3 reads TGCGCCAGCAGCCATGGAGGGGTAAACACTGAAGCTTTCTTT. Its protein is CASSHGGVNTEAFF.

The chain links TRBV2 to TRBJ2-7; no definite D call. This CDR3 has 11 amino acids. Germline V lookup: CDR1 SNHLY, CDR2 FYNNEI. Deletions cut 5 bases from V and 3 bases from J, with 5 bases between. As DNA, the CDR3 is TGTGCCAGCAGTCCCCTCTACGAGCAGTACTTC. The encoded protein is CASSPLYEQYF.

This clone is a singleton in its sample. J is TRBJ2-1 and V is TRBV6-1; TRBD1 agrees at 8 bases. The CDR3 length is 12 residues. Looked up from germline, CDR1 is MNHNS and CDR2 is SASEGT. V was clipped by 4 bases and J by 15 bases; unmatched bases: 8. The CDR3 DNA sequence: TGTGCCAGCAGTGGACTCGGGACAGGTCTGTTCTTC. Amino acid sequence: CASSGLGTGLFF.

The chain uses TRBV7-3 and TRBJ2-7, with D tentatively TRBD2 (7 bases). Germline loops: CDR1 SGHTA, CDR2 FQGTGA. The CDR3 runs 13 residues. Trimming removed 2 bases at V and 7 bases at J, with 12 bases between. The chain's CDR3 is CASSLGGASEQYF. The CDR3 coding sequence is TGTGCCAGCAGCTTAGGGGGGGCTAGTGAGCAGTACTTC.